This record covers a single TCR beta chain. Clones were read by immunoSEQ multiplex PCR, and TCRdb kept only the in-frame ones, dropping some. The sample includes fewer than 65,000 clones, approximately 90% of them seen just once. The sample is drawn from a study of control samples from healthy donors and cancer patients. Trimming took off 10 bases at V and 8 bases at J, with 20 bases between the two ends. The CDR3 is 13 residues long. Germline values: CDR1 MGHDK, CDR2 SYGVNS. The sample consisted of PBMCs. This sequence was found in a man between 40 and 49 years old with colorectal cancer. V usage is TRBV25-1 and J usage is TRBJ1-2; D is ambiguous. This CDR3 reads CATTAEEELGYTF. The CDR3 DNA reads TGTGCCACCACAGCCGAGGAGGAATTAGGCTACACCTTC.